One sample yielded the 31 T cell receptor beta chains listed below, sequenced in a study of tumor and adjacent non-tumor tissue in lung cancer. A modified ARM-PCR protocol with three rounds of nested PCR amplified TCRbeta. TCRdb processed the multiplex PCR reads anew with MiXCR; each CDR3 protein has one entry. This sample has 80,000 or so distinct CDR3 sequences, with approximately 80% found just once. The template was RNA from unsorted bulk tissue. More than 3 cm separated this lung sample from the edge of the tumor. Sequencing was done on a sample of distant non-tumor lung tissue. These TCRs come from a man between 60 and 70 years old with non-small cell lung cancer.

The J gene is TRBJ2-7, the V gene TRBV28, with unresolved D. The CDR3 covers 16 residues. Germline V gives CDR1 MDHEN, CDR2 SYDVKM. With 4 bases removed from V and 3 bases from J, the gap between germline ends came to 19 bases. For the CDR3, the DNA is TGTGCCAGCAGTTCCCTACGCCCCAATCGGATCTACGAGCAGTACTTC. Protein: CASSSLRPNRIYEQYF.

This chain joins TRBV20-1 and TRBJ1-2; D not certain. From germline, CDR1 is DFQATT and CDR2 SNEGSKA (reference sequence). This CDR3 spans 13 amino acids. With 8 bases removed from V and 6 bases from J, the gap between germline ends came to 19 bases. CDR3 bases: TGCAGTACTGCTCCAGGAACTACTGATGGCTACACCTTC. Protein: CSTAPGTTDGYTF.

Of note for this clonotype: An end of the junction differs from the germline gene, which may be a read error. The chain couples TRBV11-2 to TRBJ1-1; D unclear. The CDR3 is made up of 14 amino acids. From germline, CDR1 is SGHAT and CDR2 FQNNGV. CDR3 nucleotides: TGCGCCAGGCGCTTAGTCGGGAAGGGCACTGAAGCTTTCTTT. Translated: CARRLVGKGTEAFF.

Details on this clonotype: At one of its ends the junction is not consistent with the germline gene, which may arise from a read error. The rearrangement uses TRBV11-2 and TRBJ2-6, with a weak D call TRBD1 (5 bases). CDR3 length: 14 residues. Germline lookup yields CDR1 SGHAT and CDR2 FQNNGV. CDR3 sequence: CAGSPISGADVLTF. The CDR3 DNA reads TGTGCCGGAAGTCCTATCTCTGGGGCCGACGTCCTGACCTTC.

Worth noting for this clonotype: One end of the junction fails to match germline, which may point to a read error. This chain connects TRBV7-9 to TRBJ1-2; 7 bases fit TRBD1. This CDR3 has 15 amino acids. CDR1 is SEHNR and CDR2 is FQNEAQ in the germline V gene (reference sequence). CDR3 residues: CASILGGTTHYGYTF. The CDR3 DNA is TGTGCCAGCATCTTAGGGGGCACCACTCACTATGGCTACACCTTC.

Written as DNA, the CDR3 is TGCAGTGCTAGGGGCGGGACTTCTAGCTATGGCTACACCTTC. Translation gives CSARGGTSSYGYTF. The V call is TRBV20-1, the J call TRBJ1-2, with D tentatively TRBD1 (5 bases). Trimming took off 3 bases at V and 4 bases at J, with 15 bases between the two ends. In germline, CDR1 is DFQATT, CDR2 SNEGSKA (reference sequence). The CDR3 extends over 14 amino acids.

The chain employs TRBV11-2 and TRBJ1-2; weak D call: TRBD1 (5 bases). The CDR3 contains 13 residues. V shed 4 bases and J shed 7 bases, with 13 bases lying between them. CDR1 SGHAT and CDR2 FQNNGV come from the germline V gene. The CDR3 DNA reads TGTGCCAGCAGCTCGGACAAGGGAAGTGGCTACACCTTC. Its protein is CASSSDKGSGYTF.

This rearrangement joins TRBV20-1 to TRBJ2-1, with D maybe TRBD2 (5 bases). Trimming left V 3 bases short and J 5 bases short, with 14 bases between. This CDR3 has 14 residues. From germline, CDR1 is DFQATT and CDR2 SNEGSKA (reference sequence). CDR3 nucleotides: TGCAGTGCTAGGCCCTGGCGGGTAGACAATGAGCAGTTCTTC. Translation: CSARPWRVDNEQFF.

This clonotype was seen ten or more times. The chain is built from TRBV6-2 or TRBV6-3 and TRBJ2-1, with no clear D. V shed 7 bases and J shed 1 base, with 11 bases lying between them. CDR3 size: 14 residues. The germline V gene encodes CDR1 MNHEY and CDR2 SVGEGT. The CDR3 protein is CASMEILSYNEQFF. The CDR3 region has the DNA TGTGCCAGCATGGAGATTCTTTCCTACAATGAGCAGTTCTTC.

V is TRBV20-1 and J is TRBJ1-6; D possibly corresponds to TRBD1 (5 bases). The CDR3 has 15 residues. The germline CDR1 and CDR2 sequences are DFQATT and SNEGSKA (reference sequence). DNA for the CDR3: TGCATCGCTAAAGATACGGGACGGTATAATTCACCCCTCCACTTT. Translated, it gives CIAKDTGRYNSPLHF.

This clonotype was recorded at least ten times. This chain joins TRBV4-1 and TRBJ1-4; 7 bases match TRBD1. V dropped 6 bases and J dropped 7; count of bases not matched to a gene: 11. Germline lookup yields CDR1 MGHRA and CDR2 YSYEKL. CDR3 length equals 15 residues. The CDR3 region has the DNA TGCGCCAGCAGGGGGGACAGCAAGACGCGTGAAAAACTGTTTTTT. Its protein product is CASRGDSKTREKLFF.

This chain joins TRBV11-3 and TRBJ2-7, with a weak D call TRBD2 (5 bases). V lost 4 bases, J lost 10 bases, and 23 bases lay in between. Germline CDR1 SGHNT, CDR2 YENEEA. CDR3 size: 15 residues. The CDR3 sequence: CASSYRTGLNYDQYF. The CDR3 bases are TGTGCCAGCAGCTATCGGACTGGATTAAACTATGACCAGTACTTC.

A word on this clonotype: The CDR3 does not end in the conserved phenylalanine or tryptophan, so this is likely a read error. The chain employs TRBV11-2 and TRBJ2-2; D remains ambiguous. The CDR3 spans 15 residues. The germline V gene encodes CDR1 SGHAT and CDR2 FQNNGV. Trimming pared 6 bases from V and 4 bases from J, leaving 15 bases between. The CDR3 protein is CASREGVRSTGELFS. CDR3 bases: TGTGCCAGCAGGGAAGGTGTCCGAAGCACCGGGGAGCTGTTTTCT.

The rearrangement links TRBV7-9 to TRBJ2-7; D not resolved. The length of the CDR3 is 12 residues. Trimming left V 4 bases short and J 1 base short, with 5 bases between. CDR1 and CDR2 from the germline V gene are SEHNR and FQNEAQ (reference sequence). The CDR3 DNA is TGTGCCAGCAGCTGGCAGTCCTACGAGCAGTACTTC. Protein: CASSWQSYEQYF.

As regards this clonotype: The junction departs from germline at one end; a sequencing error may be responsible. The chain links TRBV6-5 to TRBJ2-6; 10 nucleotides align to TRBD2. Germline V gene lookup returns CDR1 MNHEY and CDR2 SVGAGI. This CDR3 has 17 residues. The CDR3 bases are TGTGCCAACAGCCTAGCGGGAGCCAGCGCTGGGGCCAACATCCTGACTTTC. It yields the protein CANSLAGASAGANILTF.

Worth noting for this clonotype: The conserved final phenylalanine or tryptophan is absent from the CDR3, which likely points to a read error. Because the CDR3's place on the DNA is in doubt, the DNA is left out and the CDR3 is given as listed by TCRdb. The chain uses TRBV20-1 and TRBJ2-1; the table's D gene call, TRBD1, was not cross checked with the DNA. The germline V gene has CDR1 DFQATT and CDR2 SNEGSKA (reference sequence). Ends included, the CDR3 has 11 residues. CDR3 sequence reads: CSAPRDRGEGD.

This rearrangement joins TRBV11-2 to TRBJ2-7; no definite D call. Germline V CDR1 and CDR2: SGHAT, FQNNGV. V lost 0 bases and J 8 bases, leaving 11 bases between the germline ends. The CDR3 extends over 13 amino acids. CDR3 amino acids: CASSLESIAQQYF. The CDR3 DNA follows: TGTGCCAGCAGCTTAGAATCTATAGCTCAGCAGTACTTC.

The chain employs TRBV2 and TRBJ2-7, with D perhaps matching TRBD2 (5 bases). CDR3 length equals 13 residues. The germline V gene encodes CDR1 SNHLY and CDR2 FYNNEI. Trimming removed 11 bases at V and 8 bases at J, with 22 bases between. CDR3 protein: CAGRTGETSKQYF. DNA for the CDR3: TGTGCCGGTAGGACCGGGGAAACCAGTAAGCAGTACTTC.

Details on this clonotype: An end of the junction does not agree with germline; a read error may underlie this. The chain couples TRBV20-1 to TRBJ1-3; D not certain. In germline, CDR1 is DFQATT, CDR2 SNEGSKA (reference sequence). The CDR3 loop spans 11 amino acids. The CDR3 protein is CSARVIDIIHF. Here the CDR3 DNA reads TGCAGTGCTAGAGTCATAGACATCATACATTTT.

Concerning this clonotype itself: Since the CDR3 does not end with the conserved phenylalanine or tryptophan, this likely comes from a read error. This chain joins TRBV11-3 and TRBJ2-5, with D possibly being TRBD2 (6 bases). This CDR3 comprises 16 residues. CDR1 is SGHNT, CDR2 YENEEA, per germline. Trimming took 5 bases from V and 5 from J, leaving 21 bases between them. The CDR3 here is CASSQAGGASRETQYL. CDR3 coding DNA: TGTGCCAGCAGCCAGGCGGGCGGGGCGTCGCGTGAGACCCAGTACCTC.

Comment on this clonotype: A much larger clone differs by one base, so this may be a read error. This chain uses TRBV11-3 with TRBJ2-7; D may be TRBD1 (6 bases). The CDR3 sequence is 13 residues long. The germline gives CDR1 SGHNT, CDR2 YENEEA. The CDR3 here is CVSSVRGSYEQYF. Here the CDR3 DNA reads TGTGTCAGCAGCGTCAGGGGCTCCTACGAGCAGTACTTC. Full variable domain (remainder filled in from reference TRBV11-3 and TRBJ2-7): EAGVVQSPRYKIIEKKQPVAFWCNPISGHNTLYWYLQNLGQGPELLIRYENEEAVDDSQLPKDRFSAERLKGVDSTLKIQPAELGDSAVYLCVSSVRGSYEQYFGPGTRLTVT.

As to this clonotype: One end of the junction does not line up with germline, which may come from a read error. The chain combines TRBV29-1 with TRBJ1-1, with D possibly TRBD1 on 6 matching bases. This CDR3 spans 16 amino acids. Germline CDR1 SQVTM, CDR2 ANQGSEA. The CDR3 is CSASRGHASMNTGAFF. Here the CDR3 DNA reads TGTAGCGCCTCCAGGGGCCACGCATCCATGAACACTGGAGCTTTCTTT.

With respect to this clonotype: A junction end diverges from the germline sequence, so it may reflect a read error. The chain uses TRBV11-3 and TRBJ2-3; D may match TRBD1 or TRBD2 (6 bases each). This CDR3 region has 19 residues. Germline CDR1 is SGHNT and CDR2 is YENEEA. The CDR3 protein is CANSLDLLEVGGRIDTQYF. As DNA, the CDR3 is TGTGCCAACAGCTTAGATCTCCTAGAAGTCGGGGGCCGCATAGATACGCAGTATTTT.

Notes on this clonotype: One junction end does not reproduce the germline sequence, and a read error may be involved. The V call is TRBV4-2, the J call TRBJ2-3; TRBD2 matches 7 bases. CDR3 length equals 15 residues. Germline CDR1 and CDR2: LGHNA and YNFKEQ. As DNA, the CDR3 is TGTACCAGCGCAAGTAAGGGTGGGGGGGAAGATACGCAGTATTTT. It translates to CTSASKGGGEDTQYF.

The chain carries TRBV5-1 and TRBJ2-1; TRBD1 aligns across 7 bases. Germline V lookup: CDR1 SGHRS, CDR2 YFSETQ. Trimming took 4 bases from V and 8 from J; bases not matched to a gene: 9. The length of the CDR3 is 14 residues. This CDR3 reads CASSSSLQGDEQFF. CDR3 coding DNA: TGCGCCAGCAGCAGTAGTTTGCAGGGGGATGAGCAGTTCTTC. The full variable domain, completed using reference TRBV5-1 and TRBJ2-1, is KAGVTQTPRYLIKTRGQQVTLSCSPISGHRSVSWYQQTPGQGLQFLFEYFSETQRNKGNFPGRFSGRQFSNSRSEMNVSTLELGDSALYLCASSSSLQGDEQFFGPGTRLTVL.

The CDR3 DNA sequence: TGTGCCAGCAGCGTAACGACTAGCGGATCTCACGAGCAGTACTTC. This translates into CASSVTTSGSHEQYF. The chain joins TRBV11-2 to TRBJ2-7; 9 bases map to TRBD2. The CDR3 totals 15 residues. The V gene end was trimmed by 5 bases and the J gene end by 5 bases; junction bases not matched to a gene: 10. Germline CDR1 reads SGHAT; CDR2 reads FQNNGV.

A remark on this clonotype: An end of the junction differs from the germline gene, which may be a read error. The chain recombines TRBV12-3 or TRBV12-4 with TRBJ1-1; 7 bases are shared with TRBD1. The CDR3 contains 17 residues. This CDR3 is CASSITTIGGKNTEAYF. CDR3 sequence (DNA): TGTGCCAGCAGCATAACTACGATAGGGGGCAAGAACACTGAAGCTTACTTT.

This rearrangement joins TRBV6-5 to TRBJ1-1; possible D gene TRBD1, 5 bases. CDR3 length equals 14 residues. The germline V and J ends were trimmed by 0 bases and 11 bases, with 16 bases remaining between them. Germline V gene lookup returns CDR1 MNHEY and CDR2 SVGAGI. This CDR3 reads CASSYSLGVIEAFF. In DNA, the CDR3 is TGTGCCAGCAGTTACTCGCTAGGGGTCATTGAGGCTTTCTTT.

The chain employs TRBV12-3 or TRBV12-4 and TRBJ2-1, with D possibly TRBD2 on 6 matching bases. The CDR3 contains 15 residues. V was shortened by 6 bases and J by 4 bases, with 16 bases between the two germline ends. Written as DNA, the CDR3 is TGTGCCAGCAGCTCCGGGGCTAGCGCTTACAATGAGCAGTTCTTC. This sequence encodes CASSSGASAYNEQFF.

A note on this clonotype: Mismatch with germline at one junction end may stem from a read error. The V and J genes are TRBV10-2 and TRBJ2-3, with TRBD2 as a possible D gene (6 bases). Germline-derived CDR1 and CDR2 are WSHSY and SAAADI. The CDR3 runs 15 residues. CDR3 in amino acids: CTSSESGTSTDTQYF. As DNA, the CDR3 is TGCACCAGCAGTGAGTCAGGGACTAGCACAGATACGCAGTATTTT.

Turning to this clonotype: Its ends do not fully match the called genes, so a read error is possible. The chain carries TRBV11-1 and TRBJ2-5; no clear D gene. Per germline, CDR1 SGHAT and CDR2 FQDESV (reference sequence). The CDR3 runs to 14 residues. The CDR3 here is CASRFTPGRETRYF. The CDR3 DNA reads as TGTGCCAGCAGATTTACACCGGGTCGAGAGACCCGGTACTTC. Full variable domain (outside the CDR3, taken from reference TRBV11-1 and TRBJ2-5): EAEVAQSPRYKITEKSQAVAFWCDPISGHATLYWYRQILGQGPELLVQFQDESVVDDSQLPKDRFSAERLKGVDSTLKIQPAELGDSAMYLCASRFTPGRETRYFGPGTRLLVL.